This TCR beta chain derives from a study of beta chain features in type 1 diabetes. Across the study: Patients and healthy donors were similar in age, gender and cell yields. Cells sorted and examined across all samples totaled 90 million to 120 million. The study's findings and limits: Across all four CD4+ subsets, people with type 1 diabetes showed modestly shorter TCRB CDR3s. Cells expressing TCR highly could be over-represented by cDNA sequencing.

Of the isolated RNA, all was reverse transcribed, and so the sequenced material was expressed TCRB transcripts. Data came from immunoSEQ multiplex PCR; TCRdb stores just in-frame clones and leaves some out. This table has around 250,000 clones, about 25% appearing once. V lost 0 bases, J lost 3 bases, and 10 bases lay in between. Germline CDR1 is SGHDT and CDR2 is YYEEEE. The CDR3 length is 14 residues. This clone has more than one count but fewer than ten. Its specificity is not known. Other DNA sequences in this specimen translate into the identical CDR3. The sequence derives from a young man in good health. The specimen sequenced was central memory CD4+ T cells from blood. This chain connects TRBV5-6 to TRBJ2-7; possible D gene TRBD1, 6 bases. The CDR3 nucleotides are TGTGCCAGCAGCTTGGACAGGGTCAGCTACGAGCAGTACTTC. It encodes CASSLDRVSYEQYF.